The source of this T cell receptor beta chain is a study of T cell responses to AZD1222 COVID-19 vaccine. Overall study results and limits: It was only after the peak T cell response that any repertoires were sampled. White British donors predominated, females outnumbered males, and clonal diversity was possibly underestimated.

Germline V lookup: CDR1 SGHDN, CDR2 FVKESK. The CDR3 contains 17 residues. J lost 6 bases, V lost 7 bases, and 18 bases had no gene match. Regarding this clone: Its antigen is not identified.

Repertoires were generated with immunoSEQ multiplex PCR, while TCRdb's copy carries only in-frame clones and drops some. The table has some 84,000 clones, around 88% seen once. This TCR was recovered from an adult who received the AZD1222 COVID-19 vaccine. This specimen consisted of peripheral blood, obtained 28 days after the second AZD1222 dose. The chain is built from TRBV14 and TRBJ2-7, with 10 bases aligning to TRBD1. CDR3 amino acids: CASTLSGTGVFSSEQYF. The CDR3 nucleotides read TGTGCCAGCACCCTCAGCGGGACAGGGGTTTTCTCGAGCGAGCAGTACTTC.